The 32 T cell receptor beta chains reported below all come from one sample, sequenced in a study of blood T cell repertoires in COVID-19. The data were produced by immunoSEQ multiplex PCR, yet TCRdb's version contains in-frame clones alone and is incomplete. Among approximately 180,000 clones listed, 87% were seen once. Input material: peripheral blood. These receptor sequences come from a woman aged 50 to 65 with acute or convalescent COVID-19.

The V call is TRBV6-2 or TRBV6-3, the J call TRBJ2-7; 10 bases line up with TRBD2. V lost 3 bases, J lost 1 base, and 6 bases stayed unmatched. The CDR3 spans 16 residues. The germline V gene encodes CDR1 MNHEY and CDR2 SVGEGT. The CDR3 sequence is CASSYRVAGGSYEQYF. CDR3 nucleotide sequence: TGTGCCAGCAGTTATCGCGTAGCGGGGGGTTCCTACGAGCAGTACTTC.

The rearrangement joins TRBV25-1 to TRBJ2-6; 9 bases line up with TRBD1. The CDR3 is made up of 18 amino acids. Germline values: CDR1 MGHDK, CDR2 SYGVNS. Trimming at V came to 1 base and at J to 1 base, leaving 5 bases not matched to a gene. CDR3 in amino acids: CASSESGTGFSGANVLTF. CDR3 nucleotide sequence: TGTGCCAGCAGTGAATCTGGGACAGGGTTTTCTGGGGCCAACGTCCTGACTTTC.

The V call is TRBV6-2 or TRBV6-3, the J call TRBJ2-7; 13 bases match TRBD2. V lost 6 bases to trimming and J lost 2 bases; unmatched junction nucleotides: 4. The CDR3 has 15 amino acids. Per the germline V gene, CDR1 is MNHEY and CDR2 is SVGEGT. In DNA form, the CDR3 reads TGTGCCAGCAGCCTCGGGACTAGCGGGACCTACGAGCAGTACTTC. Translated: CASSLGTSGTYEQYF.

V and J are TRBV18 and TRBJ1-1; a weak D match, TRBD1 (5 bases). The CDR3 is made up of 13 amino acids. Per germline, CDR1 KGHSH and CDR2 LQKENI. Deletions cut 3 bases from V and 8 bases from J, with 13 bases between. For the CDR3, the DNA is TGTGCCAGCTCACCTGAGAAGGGGTTAGAAGCTTTCTTT. Translated: CASSPEKGLEAFF.

This clone was detected ten times or more. The chain has TRBV27 and TRBJ1-3; no clear D. With 3 bases removed from V and 8 bases from J, the gap between germline ends came to 14 bases. Germline CDR1 and CDR2: MNHEY and SMNVEV (reference sequence). There are 14 residues in the CDR3. Here the CDR3 reads CASSLGREVYTIYF. The CDR3 bases are TGTGCCAGCAGTTTGGGAAGGGAGGTATACACCATATATTTT.

The rearrangement joins TRBV6-2 or TRBV6-3 to TRBJ1-1, with D maybe TRBD1 (5 bases). V dropped 6 bases and J dropped 8 bases, with 13 bases sitting between them. The CDR3 is 12 amino acids. In germline, CDR1 is MNHEY, CDR2 SVGEGT. CDR3 region: CASSRAGLEAFF. The CDR3 coding sequence is TGTGCCAGCAGCCGCGCGGGGCTGGAAGCTTTCTTT.

V and J are TRBV2 and TRBJ2-1, with 9 nucleotides matching TRBD1. The V segment lost 6 bases and the J segment 6 bases; nucleotides outside the gene matches: 6. The germline V gene encodes CDR1 SNHLY and CDR2 FYNNEI. This CDR3 has 14 residues. The CDR3 DNA follows: TGTGCCAGCAGCAAGGGACAGGGACCCAATGAGCAGTTCTTC. This gives the protein CASSKGQGPNEQFF.

This clone has a single count. The genes are TRBV6-5 and TRBJ2-3; possible D gene TRBD1, 6 bases. Germline CDR1 is MNHEY and CDR2 is SVGAGI. The V end lost 0 bases, the J end lost 4 bases, and 11 bases lay between the germline ends. The CDR3 is 15 residues long. In DNA form, the CDR3 reads TGTGCCAGCAGTTACTCCATGGGGGCTGCAGATACGCAGTATTTT. Protein sequence: CASSYSMGAADTQYF.

V usage is TRBV27 and J usage is TRBJ2-2, with 10 bases that match TRBD2. With V trimmed by 5 bases and J by 7 bases, 10 bases remained unmatched. CDR3 size: 16 residues. Per the germline V gene, CDR1 is MNHEY and CDR2 is SMNVEV (reference sequence). Written as DNA, the CDR3 is TGTGCCAGCAGTCCTTCTAGCGGGAGATTGGGCGGGGAGCTGTTTTTT. This translates into CASSPSSGRLGGELFF.

This clone was recorded once. The gene calls are TRBV6-2 or TRBV6-3 and TRBJ2-7; 7 bases align to TRBD2. Germline CDR1 MNHEY, CDR2 SVGEGT. After removal of 0 bases from V and 0 bases from J, the junction contained 2 bases not matched to a gene. The CDR3 extends over 15 amino acids. Here the CDR3 DNA reads TGTGCCAGCAGTTACTCGTGGACTAGCTCCTACGAGCAGTACTTC. As protein: CASSYSWTSSYEQYF.

The chain uses TRBV9 and TRBJ2-2; TRBD1 matches at 7 bases. CDR1 is SGDLS, CDR2 YYNGEE, per germline. CDR3 length equals 14 residues. V was clipped by 2 bases and J by 7 bases; unmatched bases: 5. CDR3 bases: TGTGCCAGCAGCGTTACAGGGGCGGTCGGGGAGCTGTTTTTT. This gives the protein CASSVTGAVGELFF.

The genes are TRBV2 and TRBJ2-5; 7 bases agree with TRBD2. The germline gives CDR1 SNHLY, CDR2 FYNNEI. The CDR3 sequence is 15 residues long. V shed 2 bases, J shed 1 base, and the junction held 4 bases outside the gene matches. CDR3 sequence reads: CASSELADFQETQYF. In DNA form, the CDR3 reads TGTGCCAGCAGTGAACTAGCGGACTTCCAAGAGACCCAGTACTTC.

The genes are TRBV7-3 and TRBJ2-1, with 8 bases fitting TRBD1. V dropped 4 bases and J dropped 1; count of bases not matched to a gene: 3. Germline V gene sequence: CDR1 SGHTA, CDR2 FQGTGA. The CDR3 totals 15 residues. The CDR3 here is CASSSGQGSYNEQFF. The CDR3 DNA is TGTGCCAGCAGCTCCGGACAGGGTTCCTACAATGAGCAGTTCTTC.

This sequence joins TRBV7-9 and TRBJ1-1; maybe TRBD1 (6 bases). The V end lost 5 bases, the J end lost 5 bases, and 12 bases lay between the germline ends. This CDR3 has 13 amino acids. The germline V gene encodes CDR1 SEHNR and CDR2 FQNEAQ (reference sequence). The CDR3: CASSPTGRTEAFF. As DNA, the CDR3 is TGTGCCAGCAGCCCTACAGGGCGGACTGAAGCTTTCTTT.

The rearrangement joins TRBV11-2 to TRBJ2-7; D is possibly TRBD2 (7 bases). V was trimmed by 1 base and J by 3 bases, leaving 13 bases between them. The CDR3 is 15 residues long. The V gene's germline CDR1 is SGHAT and CDR2 FQNNGV. In nucleotides, the CDR3 is TGTGCCAGCAGCTTAGCGGGCGGGGGCCTCTACGAGCAGTACTTC. This gives the protein CASSLAGGGLYEQYF.

The V call is TRBV21-1, the J call TRBJ2-2; no check of the table's D call, TRBD2, against the DNA was made. TRBV21-1 is recorded as a pseudogene. The CDR3 consists of 12 residues. The CDR3 loop reads CASSSGFGELFF. CDR3 DNA sequence: TGTGCCAGCAGCAGCGGTTTCGGGGAGCTGTTTTTT.

This sequence joins TRBV2 and TRBJ2-5, with D perhaps matching TRBD1 (5 bases). The CDR3 sequence is 13 residues long. V lost 5 bases, J lost 1 base, and 8 bases lay in between. CDR1 is SNHLY, CDR2 FYNNEI, per germline. The CDR3, as DNA: TGTGCCAGCAGTCACGACAGCCAAGAGACCCAGTACTTC. The encoded protein is CASSHDSQETQYF.

This chain joins TRBV19 and TRBJ1-2; 8 nucleotides line up with TRBD1. V lost 4 bases, J lost 7 bases, and 8 bases stayed unmatched. Germline assignment: CDR1 LNHDA and CDR2 SQIVND (reference sequence). The CDR3 spans 14 residues. For the CDR3, the DNA is TGTGCCAGTAGTACAAGGGCAGGGGGCTTTGGCTACACCTTC. This encodes CASSTRAGGFGYTF.

The V call is TRBV12-3 or TRBV12-4, the J call TRBJ1-5; D possibly corresponds to TRBD1 (5 bases). The CDR3 length is 13 residues. The V end lost 6 bases, the J end lost 2 bases, and 8 bases lay between the germline ends. The CDR3 nucleotides are TGTGCCAGCAGACAGGATGGCAATCAGCCCCAGCATTTT. This gives the protein CASRQDGNQPQHF.

The chain employs TRBV10-2 and TRBJ2-5; 12 nucleotides line up with TRBD2. The trim removed 3 bases at V and 5 bases at J, leaving 1 base unmatched. CDR3 length: 14 residues. The germline V gene encodes CDR1 WSHSY and CDR2 SAAADI. CDR3 sequence: CASSEGTSGETQYF. In DNA, the CDR3 is TGCGCCAGCAGTGAAGGGACTAGCGGGGAGACCCAGTACTTC.

This clone was counted a single time. The J gene is TRBJ1-2, the V gene TRBV12-2; TRBD1 is taken as the D call from the table, unchecked against the DNA. TRBV12-2 is flagged as a pseudogene. The CDR3 totals 13 residues. The CDR3 coding sequence is TGTGCAAGTCGCCTGGACAGTAACTATGGCTACACCTTC. Its translation is CASRLDSNYGYTF.

The CDR3 here is CASSSADRLNTEAFF. CDR3 coding DNA: TGTGCCAGCAGCTCAGCGGACAGGCTGAACACTGAAGCTTTCTTT. This chain uses TRBV11-2 with TRBJ1-1; TRBD1 matches at 7 bases. Unmatched junction bases numbered 5, after V lost 4 bases and J lost 0 bases. The CDR3 extends over 15 amino acids. The germline V gene has CDR1 SGHAT and CDR2 FQNNGV. Combining the CDR3 with reference TRBV11-2 and TRBJ1-1 gives the whole variable domain EAGVAQSPRYKIIEKRQSVAFWCNPISGHATLYWYQQILGQGPKLLIQFQNNGVVDDSQLPKDRFSAERLKGVDSTLKIQPAKLEDSAVYLCASSSADRLNTEAFFGQGTRLTVV.

The chain employs TRBV18 and TRBJ2-1; TRBD1 matches at 10 bases. Germline CDR1 reads KGHSH; CDR2 reads LQKENI. CDR3 size: 16 residues. V lost 5 bases to trimming and J lost 5 bases; unmatched junction nucleotides: 9. CDR3 residues: CASSSRQGAGDNEQFF. The CDR3 DNA reads TGTGCCAGCTCATCACGACAGGGGGCTGGGGACAATGAGCAGTTCTTC. Filled out from reference TRBV18 and TRBJ2-1, the complete variable domain reads NAGVMQNPRHLVRRRGQEARLRCSPMKGHSHVYWYRQLPEEGLKFMVYLQKENIIDESGMPKERFSAEFPKEGPSILRIQQVVRGDSAAYFCASSSRQGAGDNEQFFGPGTRLTVL.

This clone was observed once. The rearrangement links TRBV7-9 to TRBJ2-7, with 9 bases lining up with TRBD2. With V trimmed by 5 bases and J by 3 bases, 17 bases remained unmatched. This CDR3 region has 18 residues. Germline V CDR1 and CDR2: SEHNR, FQNEAQ (reference sequence). The CDR3 DNA reads as TGTGCCAGCAGCCCCGGGGGTAGCGGGGGAAGACTGGGCTACGAGCAGTACTTC. Its protein is CASSPGGSGGRLGYEQYF.

The gene calls are TRBV7-8 and TRBJ2-3; the match to TRBD2 covers 12 bases. Germline values: CDR1 SGHVS, CDR2 FQNEAQ. This CDR3 has 16 residues. J was trimmed by 6 bases and V by 4 bases; bases with no gene match: 8. The CDR3 is CASSSRLAGEGDTQYF. The CDR3 bases are TGTGCCAGCAGCTCGCGACTAGCGGGAGAGGGGGATACGCAGTATTTT.

This clone has a single count. The chain links TRBV6-2 or TRBV6-3 to TRBJ1-2; possibly TRBD1 for D (5 bases). Looked up from germline, CDR1 is MNHEY and CDR2 is SVGEGT. V dropped 2 bases and J dropped 8 bases, with 15 bases sitting between them. This CDR3 has 14 residues. CDR3 residues: CASSYPQGTRGYTF. The CDR3 DNA is TGTGCCAGCAGTTACCCCCAGGGCACGAGGGGCTACACCTTC.

The chain is built from TRBV7-2 and TRBJ1-1, with D unresolved. This CDR3 spans 13 amino acids. Trimming left V 6 bases short and J 5 bases short, with 13 bases between. Germline-derived CDR1 and CDR2 are SGHTA and FQGNSA. The CDR3 coding sequence is TGTGCCAGCAGAGCGGGGTTATATACTGAAGCTTTCTTT. It specifies CASRAGLYTEAFF.

The chain links TRBV3-1 (or the pseudogene TRBV3-2) to TRBJ1-1; a weak D match, TRBD1 (5 bases). Germline V gene sequence: CDR1 LGHDT, CDR2 YNNKEL (reference sequence). CDR3 size: 11 residues. Trimming pared 6 bases from V and 10 bases from J, leaving 12 bases between. The CDR3 DNA follows: TGTGCCAGCAGGGTGGGGGGGGTAGCTTTCTTT. Translated: CASRVGGVAFF.

The V gene is TRBV13, the J gene TRBJ2-7; 8 bases agree with TRBD1. Germline V CDR1 and CDR2: PRHDT, FYEKMQ (reference sequence). This CDR3 has 16 residues. With 5 bases clipped from V and 4 bases from J, the junction kept 13 bases outside the gene matches. CDR3 nucleotide sequence: TGTGCCAGCAGCCCGGTCGGACAGGGCTCATCTTACGAGCAGTACTTC. Protein product: CASSPVGQGSSYEQYF. Based on the CDR3 plus reference TRBV13 and TRBJ2-7, the full variable domain is AAGVIQSPRHLIKEKRETATLKCYPIPRHDTVYWYQQGPGQDPQFLISFYEKMQSDKGSIPDRFSAQQFSDYHSELNMSSLELGDSALYFCASSPVGQGSSYEQYFGPGTRLTVT.

This clone was seen once. The rearrangement joins TRBV5-1 to TRBJ1-4; D not resolved. Germline V gene data show CDR1 as SGHRS and CDR2 as YFSETQ. CDR3 length: 15 amino acids. V gave up 0 bases and J gave up 0 bases, with 6 bases separating them. The CDR3 protein is CASSLGRATNEKLFF. The DNA for the CDR3 is TGCGCCAGCAGCTTGGGGAGGGCAACTAATGAAAAACTGTTTTTT.

The genes are TRBV9 and TRBJ1-4; no firm D call. This CDR3 has 13 amino acids. CDR1 SGDLS and CDR2 YYNGEE come from the germline V gene. V lost 0 bases and J 13 bases, leaving 13 bases between the germline ends. The CDR3 DNA sequence: TGTGCCAGCAGCGTAGTTGAGGGAGGAATACTGTTTTTT. This codes for CASSVVEGGILFF.

The V call is TRBV7-2, the J call TRBJ2-5; a weak D match, TRBD1 (5 bases). The CDR3 length is 13 residues. Germline V lookup: CDR1 SGHTA, CDR2 FQGNSA. V lost 5 bases and J lost 4, with 11 bases in between. The CDR3 DNA reads as TGTGCCAGCAGCACCAGGGTCCTAGAGACCCAGTACTTC. It yields the protein CASSTRVLETQYF.